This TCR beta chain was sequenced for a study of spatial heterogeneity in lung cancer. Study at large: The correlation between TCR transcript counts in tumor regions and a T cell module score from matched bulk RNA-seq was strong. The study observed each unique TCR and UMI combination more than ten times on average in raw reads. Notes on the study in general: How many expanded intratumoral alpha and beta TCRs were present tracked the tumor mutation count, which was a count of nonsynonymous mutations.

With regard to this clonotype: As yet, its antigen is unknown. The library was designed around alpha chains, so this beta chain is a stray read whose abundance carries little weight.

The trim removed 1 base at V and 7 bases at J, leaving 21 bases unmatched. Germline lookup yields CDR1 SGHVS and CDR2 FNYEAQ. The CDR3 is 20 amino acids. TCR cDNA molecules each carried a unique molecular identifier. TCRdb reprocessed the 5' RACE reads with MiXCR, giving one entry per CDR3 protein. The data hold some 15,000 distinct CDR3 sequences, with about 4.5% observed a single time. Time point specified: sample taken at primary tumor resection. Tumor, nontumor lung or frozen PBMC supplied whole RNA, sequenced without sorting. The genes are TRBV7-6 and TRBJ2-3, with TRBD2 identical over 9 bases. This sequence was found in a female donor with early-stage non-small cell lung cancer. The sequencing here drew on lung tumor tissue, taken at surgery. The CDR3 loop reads CASSLEQLPGLAVGGNTQYF. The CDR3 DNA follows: TGTGCCAGCAGCTTAGAGCAACTTCCGGGACTAGCCGTAGGCGGGAATACGCAGTATTTT.